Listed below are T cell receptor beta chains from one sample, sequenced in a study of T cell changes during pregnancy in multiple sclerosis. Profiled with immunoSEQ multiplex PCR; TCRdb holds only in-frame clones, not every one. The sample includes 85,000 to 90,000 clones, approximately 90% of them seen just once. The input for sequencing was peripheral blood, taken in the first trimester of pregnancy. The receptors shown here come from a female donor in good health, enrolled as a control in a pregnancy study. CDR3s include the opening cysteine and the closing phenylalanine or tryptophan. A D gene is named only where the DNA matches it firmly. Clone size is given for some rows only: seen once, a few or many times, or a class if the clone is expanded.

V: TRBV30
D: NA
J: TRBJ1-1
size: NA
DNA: TGTGCCTGGAGTGTACCAGGGCCCTCAACTGAAGCTTTCTTT
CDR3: CAWSVPGPSTEAFF

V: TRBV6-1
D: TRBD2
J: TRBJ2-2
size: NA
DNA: TGTGCCAGTAATAGCGGGGGGGCCGGGGAGCTGTTTTTT
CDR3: CASNSGGAGELFF

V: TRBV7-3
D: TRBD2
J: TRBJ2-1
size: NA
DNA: TGTGCCAGCAGCTTTAGCGGGGGCCGCTACAATGAGCAGTTCTTC
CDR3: CASSFSGGRYNEQFF

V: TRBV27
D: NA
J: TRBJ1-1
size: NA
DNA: TGTGCCAGCAGGGGAGGGACTGAAGCTTTCTTT
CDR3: CASRGGTEAFF

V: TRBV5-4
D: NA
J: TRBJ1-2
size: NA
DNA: TGTGCCAGCAGCCCGGCGGGGGAAAACTATGGCTACACCTTC
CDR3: CASSPAGENYGYTF

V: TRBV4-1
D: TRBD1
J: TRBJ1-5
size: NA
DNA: TGCGCCAGCAGCCCGACAGGGAGCAATCAGCCCCAGCATTTT
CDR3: CASSPTGSNQPQHF

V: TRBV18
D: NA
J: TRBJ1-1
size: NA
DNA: TGTGCCAGCTCGGAGGATGGGAGGGCTGAAGCTTTCTTT
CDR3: CASSEDGRAEAFF

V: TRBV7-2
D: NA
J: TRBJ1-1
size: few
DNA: TGTGCCAGCAGCCCACAAGCAGGAATTGGTGAAGCTTTCTTT
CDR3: CASSPQAGIGEAFF

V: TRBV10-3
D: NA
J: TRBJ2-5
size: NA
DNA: TGTGCCAGCGAATCGAGAGTGGGCACAGAGACCCAGTACTTC
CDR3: CASESRVGTETQYF

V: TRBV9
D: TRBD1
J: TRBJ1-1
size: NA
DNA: TGTGCCAGCAGCGTAGCTCGACAGGGCGGGACTGAAGCTTTCTTT
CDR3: CASSVARQGGTEAFF

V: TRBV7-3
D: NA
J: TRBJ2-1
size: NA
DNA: TGTGCCAGCAGCTTAAATGGCAGGGTGACCGGCAATGAGCAGTTCTTC
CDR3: CASSLNGRVTGNEQFF

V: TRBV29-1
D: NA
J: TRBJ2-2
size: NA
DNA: TGCAGCGTTCAAAAGACAGAGAAGAACACCGGGGAGCTGTTTTTT
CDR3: CSVQKTEKNTGELFF

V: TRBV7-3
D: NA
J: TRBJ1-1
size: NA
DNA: TGTGCCAGCAGCTTAACCAACCTCAGGGTCACTGAAGCTTTCTTT
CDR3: CASSLTNLRVTEAFF

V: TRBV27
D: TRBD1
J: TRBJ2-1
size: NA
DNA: TGTGCCAGCGTGTCGGACAGGGGGCTAAATGAGCAGTTCTTC
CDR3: CASVSDRGLNEQFF

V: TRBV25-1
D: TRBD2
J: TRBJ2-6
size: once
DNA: TGTGCCAGCAGTGACCCCGGGGGGGCTGGGGCCAACGTCCTGACTTTC
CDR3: CASSDPGGAGANVLTF

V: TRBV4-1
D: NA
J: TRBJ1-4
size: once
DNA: TGCGCCAGCAGCCAGTGGCAGCGGGAAAAACTGTTTTTT
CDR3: CASSQWQREKLFF

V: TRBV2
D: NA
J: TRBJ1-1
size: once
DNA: TGTGCCAGCAGCCTTCAACCTGGCTCTGAAGCTTTCTTT
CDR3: CASSLQPGSEAFF

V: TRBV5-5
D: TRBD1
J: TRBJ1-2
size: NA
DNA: TGTGCCAGCAGCTTCCCAACACAGGGGAAAGGTGGCTACACCTTC
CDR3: CASSFPTQGKGGYTF

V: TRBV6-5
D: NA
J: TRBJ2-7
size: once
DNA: TGTGCCAGCAGTTTGAACAGGGATTCCTACGAGCAGTACTTC
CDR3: CASSLNRDSYEQYF

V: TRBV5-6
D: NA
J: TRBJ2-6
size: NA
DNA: TGTGCCAGCAGCTTGGGAGTAAACTCTGGGGCCAACGTCCTGACTTTC
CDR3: CASSLGVNSGANVLTF

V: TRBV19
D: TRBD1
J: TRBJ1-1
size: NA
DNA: TGTGCCAGTAGTATCATAACAGGGGGCAAAGCTTTCTTT
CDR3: CASSIITGGKAFF

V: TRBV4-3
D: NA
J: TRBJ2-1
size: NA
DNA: TGCGCCAGCAGCCAAGTTCATAGCCAGACCTACAATGAGCAGTTCTTC
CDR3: CASSQVHSQTYNEQFF

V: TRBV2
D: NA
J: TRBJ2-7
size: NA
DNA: TGTGCCAGCAGTCCAGACAGGCTTCTTCGCGAGCAGTACTTC
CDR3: CASSPDRLLREQYF

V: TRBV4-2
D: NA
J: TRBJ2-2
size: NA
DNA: TGTGCCAGCAGCCAAGCAAGACAGACGAACACCGGGGAGCTGTTTTTT
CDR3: CASSQARQTNTGELFF

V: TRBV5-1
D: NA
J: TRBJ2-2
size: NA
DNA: TGCGCCAGCAGCTTAGCCCCCCCTGACTTCTCAGAAAACACCGGGGAGCTGTTTTTT
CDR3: CASSLAPPDFSENTGELFF

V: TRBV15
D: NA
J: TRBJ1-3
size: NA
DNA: TGTGCCACCAGCGGGGGGGATGGAAACACCATATATTTT
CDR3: CATSGGDGNTIYF

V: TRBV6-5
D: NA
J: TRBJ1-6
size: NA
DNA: TGTGCCAGCAGTTACGGGGGGGGGACTTATAATTCACCCCTCCACTTT
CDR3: CASSYGGGTYNSPLHF

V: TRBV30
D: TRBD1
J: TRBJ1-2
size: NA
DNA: TGTGCCTGGACCCCTAACAGGGGGCTCGGCTACACCTTC
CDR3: CAWTPNRGLGYTF

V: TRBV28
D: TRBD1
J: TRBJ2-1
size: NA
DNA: TGTGCCAGCAGTCCCGGGACAGATATCTACAATGAGCAGTTCTTC
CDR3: CASSPGTDIYNEQFF

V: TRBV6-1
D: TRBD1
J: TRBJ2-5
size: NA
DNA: TGTACCTCAGGGACAGGGGAACAAGAGACCCAGTACTTC
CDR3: CTSGTGEQETQYF

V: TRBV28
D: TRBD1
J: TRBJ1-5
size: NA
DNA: TGTGCCAGCAGCTTGACAGGGAATCAGCCCCAGCATTTT
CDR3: CASSLTGNQPQHF

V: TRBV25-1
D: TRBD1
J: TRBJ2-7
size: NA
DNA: TGTGCCAGCATCCCAACAGGGGGCATGGACGAGCAGTACTTC
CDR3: CASIPTGGMDEQYF

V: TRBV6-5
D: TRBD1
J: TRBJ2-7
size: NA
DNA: TGTGCCAGCAGTTATCCGGGACAGGGCACCCTCGAGCAGTACTTC
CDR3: CASSYPGQGTLEQYF

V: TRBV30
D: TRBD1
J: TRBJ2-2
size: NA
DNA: TGTGCCTGGAGTGTACTGAGGACAGGGTACACCGGGGAGCTGTTTTTT
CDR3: CAWSVLRTGYTGELFF

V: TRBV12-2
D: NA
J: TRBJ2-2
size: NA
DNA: TGTGCAAGTCGCTTAAGGGCTAGCGGGGATAACACCGGGGAGCTGTTTTTT
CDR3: CASRLRASGDNTGELFF

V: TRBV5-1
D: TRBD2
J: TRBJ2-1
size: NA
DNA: TGCGCCAGCCATACTAGCGGGGGGCCGGTGCCTTACAATGAGCAGTTCTTC
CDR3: CASHTSGGPVPYNEQFF

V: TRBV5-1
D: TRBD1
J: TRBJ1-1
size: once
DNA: TGCGCCAGCAGCTTACAACAGGGGATGAACACTGAAGCTTTCTTT
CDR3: CASSLQQGMNTEAFF

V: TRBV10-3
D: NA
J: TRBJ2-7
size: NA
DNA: TGTGCCATCAGCCCACTAGCTCTAGGTGAGTCCTACGAGCAGTACTTC
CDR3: CAISPLALGESYEQYF

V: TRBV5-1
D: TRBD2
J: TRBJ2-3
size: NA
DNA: TGCGCCAGCACCCAGTCGGGGGGAGCTAGCACAGATACGCAGTATTTT
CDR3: CASTQSGGASTDTQYF

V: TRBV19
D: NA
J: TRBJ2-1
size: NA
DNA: TGTGCCAGTCACTCGTTCGGGGTAACTCGGGCGCAGTTCTTC
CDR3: CASHSFGVTRAQFF

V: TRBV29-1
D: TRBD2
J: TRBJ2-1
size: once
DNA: TGCAGCGTTGGCGGGGGGGCCTCCTACAATGAGCAGTTCTTC
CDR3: CSVGGGASYNEQFF

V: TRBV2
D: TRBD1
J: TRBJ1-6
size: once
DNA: TGTGCCAGCAGTGAAGGGCAGGGGGCAACACCCCTCCACTTT
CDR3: CASSEGQGATPLHF

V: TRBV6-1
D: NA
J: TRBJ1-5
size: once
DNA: TGTGCCAGCAGGACAGAGAATCAGCCCCAGCATTTT
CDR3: CASRTENQPQHF

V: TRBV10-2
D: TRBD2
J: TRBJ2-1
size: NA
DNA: TGCGCCACTTCAACGGGGGGATCCTACAATGAGCAGTTCTTC
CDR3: CATSTGGSYNEQFF

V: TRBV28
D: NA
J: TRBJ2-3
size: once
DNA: TGTGCCAGCACAAGGGGCACTAGCACAGATACGCAGTATTTT
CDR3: CASTRGTSTDTQYF

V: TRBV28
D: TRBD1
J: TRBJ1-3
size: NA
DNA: TGTGCCAGCAGTACCCCGGGACAGGGGTTCGGAAACACCATATATTTT
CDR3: CASSTPGQGFGNTIYF

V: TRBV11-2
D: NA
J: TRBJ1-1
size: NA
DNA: TGTGCCAGCAGCTTAGAAGGGGCGGCCAGCGCAAGCCCCGTAGCTTTCTTT
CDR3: CASSLEGAASASPVAFF

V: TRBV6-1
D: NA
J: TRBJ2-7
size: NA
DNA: TGTGCCAGCAGTGATCAGGGGGGCCCCTACGAGCAGTACTTC
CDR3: CASSDQGGPYEQYF

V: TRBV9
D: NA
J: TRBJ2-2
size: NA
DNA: TGTGCCAGCAGCGTAACAGGCGCCTGGGGCGGGGAGCTGTTTTTT
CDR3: CASSVTGAWGGELFF

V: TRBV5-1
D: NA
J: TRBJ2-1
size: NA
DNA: TGCGCCAGCTCATCGGGGGGCCACTACAATGAGCAGTTCTTC
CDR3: CASSSGGHYNEQFF

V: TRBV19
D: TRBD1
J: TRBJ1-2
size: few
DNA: TGTGCCAGTAGTAGGACAGGGGAAGCTAACTATGGCTACACCTTC
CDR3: CASSRTGEANYGYTF

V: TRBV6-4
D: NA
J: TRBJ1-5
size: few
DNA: TGTGCCAGCAGTGACTTACCCCGGGACTTCAATCAGCCCCAGCATTTT
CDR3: CASSDLPRDFNQPQHF

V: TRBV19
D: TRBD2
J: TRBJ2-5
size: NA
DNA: TGTGCCAGTAGCCCGGAAGCGGGGCGACAAGAGACCCAGTACTTC
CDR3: CASSPEAGRQETQYF

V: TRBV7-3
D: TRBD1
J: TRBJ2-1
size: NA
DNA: TGTGCCAGCAGCTTAGGGACAGCCAGCCTACACAATGAGCAGTTCTTC
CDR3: CASSLGTASLHNEQFF

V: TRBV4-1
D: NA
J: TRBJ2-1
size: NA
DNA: TGCGCCAGCAGAGAGTACAATGAGCAGTTCTTC
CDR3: CASREYNEQFF